This is a list of T cell receptor beta chains from one sample in a study of blood T cell repertoires in COVID-19. Measured with immunoSEQ multiplex PCR; TCRdb has only the in-frame clones, and not every one. The sample records 90,000 to 130,000 clones, about 80% being singletons. Sequenced input: peripheral blood. The receptors here all came from a woman of 80 years or more with active or convalescent COVID-19. Both conserved end residues are part of each CDR3. A D gene is named only where the DNA matches it firmly. Rows give clone size only sometimes, using once, few, many, or a class for an expanded clone.

d_gene	v_gene	abundance	j_gene	CDR3nt	CDR3aa
TRBD1	TRBV7-8	NA	TRBJ2-7	TGTGCCAGCAGCTTCACCCGGGACAGGACCTACGAGCAGTACTTC	CASSFTRDRTYEQYF
TRBD2	TRBV5-1	NA	TRBJ2-2	TGCGCCAGCACCGGCCCCGGGACTAGCGGGAGCGCACGCCAGGAGCTGTTTTTT	CASTGPGTSGSARQELFF
TRBD2	TRBV5-1	NA	TRBJ2-5	TGCGCCAGCAGCTTGGGGGCTAGCGGGAGGGCCACAGAGACCCAGTACTTC	CASSLGASGRATETQYF
TRBD1	TRBV29-1	NA	TRBJ1-1	TGCAGCGTTGACCCCGACAGGGGCAGGGACACTGAAGCTTTCTTT	CSVDPDRGRDTEAFF
NA	TRBV30	NA	TRBJ1-3	TGTGCCTGGAGTGCCACCGGGACCGGAGGGATCACCATATATTTT	CAWSATGTGGITIYF
NA	TRBV2	NA	TRBJ1-2	TGTGCCAGCAGTGAAGCCGCTGCCGGGGGAGTTGGCACCTTC	CASSEAAAGGVGTF
NA	TRBV4-2	NA	TRBJ2-5	TGTGCCAGCAGCCAAGAAGGTGGTGCGGGGTACCAAGAGACCCAGTACTTC	CASSQEGGAGYQETQYF
TRBD2	TRBV28	few	TRBJ2-1	TGTGCCAGCAGCCCGACGCTAGCGGGAGCCAGAAATGAGCAGTTCTTC	CASSPTLAGARNEQFF
NA	TRBV18	NA	TRBJ1-2	TGTGCCAGCTCACCTACAGGGCGCTATGGCTACACCTTC	CASSPTGRYGYTF
TRBD2	TRBV4-2	NA	TRBJ2-1	TGTGCCAGCAGCCAAGGGGGAGCGGGAGTTTCCAATGAGCAGTTCTTC	CASSQGGAGVSNEQFF
TRBD2	TRBV2	NA	TRBJ2-3	TGTGCCAGCAGTGATGCGGGGGTGGCGGGAGCTGGTACAGATACGCAGTATTTT	CASSDAGVAGAGTDTQYF
TRBD2	TRBV11-2	NA	TRBJ2-3	TGTGCCAGCAGCTTAGGTGCGGGAGGGTCGAATATAGATACGCAGTATTTT	CASSLGAGGSNIDTQYF
TRBD2	TRBV5-1	once	TRBJ2-2	TGCGCCAGCAGTGGCTCTAGCGGGATAAGGACCGGGGAGCTGTTTTTT	CASSGSSGIRTGELFF
NA	TRBV11-2	NA	TRBJ2-3	TGTGCCAGCAGCTTAAGAGCGTACCGCATTGATACGCAGTATTTT	CASSLRAYRIDTQYF
NA	TRBV5-5	NA	TRBJ2-7	TGTGCCAGCAGCTTGTCTTACGGGACTTTGCCCTACGAGCAGTACTTC	CASSLSYGTLPYEQYF
TRBD1	TRBV5-1	few	TRBJ2-3	TGCGCCAGCAGTCTTGGGACAGGGGCAGATACGCAGTATTTT	CASSLGTGADTQYF
NA	TRBV5-1	few	TRBJ1-1	TGCGCCAGCAGCTTGAATGCGGGGACGAACACTGAAGCTTTCTTT	CASSLNAGTNTEAFF
NA	TRBV11-2	NA	TRBJ1-1	TGTGCCAGCAGCCCGGGTGGGAGGGGGACTGAAGCTTTCTTT	CASSPGGRGTEAFF
TRBD1	TRBV3-1/TRBV3-2	NA	TRBJ1-2	TGTGCCAGCAGCCAAGATCTTGTCGGACAGGGGATCTACTATGGCTACACCTTC	CASSQDLVGQGIYYGYTF
TRBD1	TRBV28	NA	TRBJ1-6	TGTGCCAGCAGTCCACGACAGGGGAATAATAATTCACCCCTCCACTTT	CASSPRQGNNNSPLHF
NA	TRBV7-2	NA	TRBJ2-1	TGTGCCAGCACCACAGCCTGGGGTAGCGAGACCTACAATGAGCAGTTCTTC	CASTTAWGSETYNEQFF
NA	TRBV5-1	NA	TRBJ1-1	TGCGCCAGCAGCAAAGAGAGCTCATACACTGAAGCTTTCTTT	CASSKESSYTEAFF
NA	TRBV7-9	once	TRBJ1-2	TGTGCCAGCAGCTTAATAGGACAGCGTAACTATGGCTACACCTTC	CASSLIGQRNYGYTF
TRBD2	TRBV4-2	NA	TRBJ2-3	TGTGCCAGCAGCCAGCAGGGAGGGACAGATACGCAGTATTTT	CASSQQGGTDTQYF
NA	TRBV9	NA	TRBJ2-6	TGTGCCAGCAGCGTACGGCAGGGCCTAATACACTCTGGGGCCAACGTCCTGACTTTC	CASSVRQGLIHSGANVLTF
TRBD2	TRBV24-1	NA	TRBJ2-1	TGTGCCACCGGCGGAGAGAGCGGGACTGTGAGCGACAATGAGCAGTTCTTC	CATGGESGTVSDNEQFF
NA	TRBV2	NA	TRBJ2-1	TGTGCCAGCAGGCGGGATGAGCAGTTCTTC	CASRRDEQFF
NA	TRBV7-6	NA	TRBJ2-5	TGTGCCAGCAGCTATAATCAAGAGACCCAGTACTTC	CASSYNQETQYF
TRBD1	TRBV5-1	once	TRBJ1-4	TGCGCCAGCAGCACCATGGGCCAGGGGGATAATGAAAAACTGTTTTTT	CASSTMGQGDNEKLFF
TRBD1	TRBV3-1/TRBV3-2	few	TRBJ1-1	TGTGCCAGCAGCCGAAACAGGGGGCAGGGTGAAGCTTTCTTT	CASSRNRGQGEAFF
TRBD1	TRBV6-6	NA	TRBJ2-1	TGTGCCAGCAGAACACAGGGGAGCAATGAGCAGTTCTTC	CASRTQGSNEQFF
NA	TRBV4-3	NA	TRBJ1-5	TGCGCCAGCAGCCAATCTCGGACAGCCCTCAATCAGCCCCAGCATTTT	CASSQSRTALNQPQHF
TRBD2	TRBV18	NA	TRBJ2-7	TGTGCCAGCTCTCCAGAGGCTAGCGGGAACTCCTACGAGCAGTACTTC	CASSPEASGNSYEQYF
TRBD2	TRBV2	NA	TRBJ2-7	TGTGCCAGCAGTATAGCGGGCGGTAGGGGACTAGCGGTCCGGGAGGGCGAGCAGTACTTC	CASSIAGGRGLAVREGEQYF
NA	TRBV19	NA	TRBJ1-1	TGTGCCAGTAGACAGAACACTGAAGCTTTCTTT	CASRQNTEAFF
TRBD2	TRBV5-1	NA	TRBJ2-1	TGCGCCAGCAGCTTGAAGGGCGGGAGCTCCTACAATGAGCAGTTCTTC	CASSLKGGSSYNEQFF
NA	TRBV19	NA	TRBJ1-6	TGTGCCAGTAGTATGGGGCAGGGTGGACCCCTCCACTTT	CASSMGQGGPLHF
TRBD2	TRBV28	NA	TRBJ2-1	TGTGCCAGCAGTTTACTAGGGACTAGCGTGGTGTCTTCCTACAATGAGCAGTTCTTC	CASSLLGTSVVSSYNEQFF
NA	TRBV21-1	NA	TRBJ2-1	TGTGCCAGCAGCCCGGGACACGGAGTCGGAGTATACAATGAGCAGTTCTTC	CASSPGHGVGVYNEQFF
TRBD2	TRBV24-1	NA	TRBJ2-1	TGTGCCACCAGTGACCCTAGCGGGAGGGGTTACAATGAGCAGTTCTTC	CATSDPSGRGYNEQFF
NA	TRBV7-9	NA	TRBJ2-5	TGTGCCAGCAGCTTAGAGGTCAGGGTTAGGGAAGAGACCCAGTACTTC	CASSLEVRVREETQYF
TRBD2	TRBV5-1	NA	TRBJ2-5	TGCGCCAGCAGTTGGGGCCTAGCGGGAGATTCGGAGACCCAGTACTTC	CASSWGLAGDSETQYF
NA	TRBV5-1	NA	TRBJ1-1	TGCGCCAGCAGCTTCACAGCCCAGGGCTCTGAAGCTTTCTTT	CASSFTAQGSEAFF
TRBD2	TRBV7-2	NA	TRBJ2-2	TGTGCCAGCAGCTTATTCGGCCTAGCGGGAGTGGGGAGCACCGGGGAGCTGTTTTTT	CASSLFGLAGVGSTGELFF
TRBD1	TRBV10-3	NA	TRBJ1-3	TGTGCCATCAAGGAGGGGGCCGCTGGAAACACCATATATTTT	CAIKEGAAGNTIYF
NA	TRBV5-5	NA	TRBJ2-5	TGTGCCAGCAGCTCTTGGACTCCAGAGACCCAGTACTTC	CASSSWTPETQYF
TRBD2	TRBV5-1	NA	TRBJ2-1	TGCGCCAGCGCTACGGGACTAGCGGACAATGAGCAGTTCTTC	CASATGLADNEQFF
NA	TRBV13	NA	TRBJ2-1	TGTGCCAGCACGTCTGGGCGCAATGAGCAGTTCTTC	CASTSGRNEQFF
NA	TRBV7-2	NA	TRBJ2-7	TGTGCCAGCAGCTCACGACTGGGGAGGTCCTACGAGCAGTACTTC	CASSSRLGRSYEQYF
TRBD1	TRBV6-6	NA	TRBJ2-7	TGTGCCAGCAGTACGACCGGGACAGACTACGAGCAGTACTTC	CASSTTGTDYEQYF
TRBD1	TRBV29-1	NA	TRBJ2-5	TGCAGCGTTGAACGGTGGCGGGCTGACAGGGGACAAGAGACCCAGTACTTC	CSVERWRADRGQETQYF
NA	TRBV5-1	NA	TRBJ1-3	TGCGCCAGCAGCTTGGCCGGGGTTTTCGGGAACACCATATATTTT	CASSLAGVFGNTIYF
TRBD2	TRBV6-5	NA	TRBJ2-1	TGTGCCAGCAGCCCCGGGACTAGCGGGAGGGCCGGGCAGTTCTTC	CASSPGTSGRAGQFF
NA	TRBV7-8	NA	TRBJ2-7	TGTGCCAGCAGCCTCGCGGGCATGCTCTACGAGCAGTACTTC	CASSLAGMLYEQYF
NA	TRBV7-8	NA	TRBJ2-3	TGTGCCAGCAGCTTAACCACCGGGGAGGTAAGCACAGATACGCAGTATTTT	CASSLTTGEVSTDTQYF